This record looks at one T cell receptor (beta chain) sequence and its context. TCRdb's copy holds only in-frame clones and misses some; the assay was immunoSEQ multiplex PCR. The sample lists under 110,000 clones, over 90% occurring once. The data belong to a study of technical replicates of blood from several donors. This receptor was obtained from a human donor in good health. Material for sequencing was T cells isolated from PBMCs.

CDR3 nucleotide sequence: TGTGCCAGCGGCAGGGGGTCTTTTAGGGGGGAGCTGTTTTTT. It encodes CASGRGSFRGELFF. This sequence joins TRBV27 and TRBJ2-2, with TRBD1 matching 7 bases. In germline, CDR1 is MNHEY, CDR2 SMNVEV (reference sequence). The CDR3 is 14 residues long. V shed 8 bases and J 8 bases; nucleotides not matched to a gene: 11.